The clone carrying this T cell receptor (beta chain) occurred once. The source of the sample is a study of shared clonotypes between healthy human individuals. This CDR3 has 15 residues. The V gene lost 0 bases and the J gene lost 6 bases, with 13 bases spanning the gap. Germline CDR1 MNHEY, CDR2 SMNVEV (reference sequence). The authors loaded about 0.2 ug DNA, approximately 30,000 T cell genomes, into sorted-subset replicate PCRs. Repertoires were generated with immunoSEQ multiplex PCR, while TCRdb's copy carries only in-frame clones and drops some. The sample contains 650,000 to 750,000 clones, about 78% of which appear only once.

The chain links TRBV27 to TRBJ2-3, with D possibly being TRBD1 (5 bases). The sequenced sample was memory CD4+ T cells sorted from blood. Subset given: CD45RA-negative fraction. This clonotype was obtained from a woman aged 25-40 years in good health. CDR3 nucleotide sequence: TGTGCCAGCAGTTTATCCCCGCAGGGTTCCGATACGCAGTATTTT. Its translation is CASSLSPQGSDTQYF.